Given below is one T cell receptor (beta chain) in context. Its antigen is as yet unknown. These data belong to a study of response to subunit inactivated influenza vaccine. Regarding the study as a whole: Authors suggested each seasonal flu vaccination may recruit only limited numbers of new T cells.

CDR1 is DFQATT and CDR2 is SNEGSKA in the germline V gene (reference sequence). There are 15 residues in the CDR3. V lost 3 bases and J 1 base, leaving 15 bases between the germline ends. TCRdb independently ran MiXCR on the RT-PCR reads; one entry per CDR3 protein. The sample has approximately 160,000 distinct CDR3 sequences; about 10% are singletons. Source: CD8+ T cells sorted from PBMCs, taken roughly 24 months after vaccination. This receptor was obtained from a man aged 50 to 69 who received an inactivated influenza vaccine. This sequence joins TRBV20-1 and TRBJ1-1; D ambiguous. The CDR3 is CSARKLGGRNTEAFF. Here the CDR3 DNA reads TGCAGTGCTAGGAAACTGGGAGGGAGGAACACTGAAGCTTTCTTT.